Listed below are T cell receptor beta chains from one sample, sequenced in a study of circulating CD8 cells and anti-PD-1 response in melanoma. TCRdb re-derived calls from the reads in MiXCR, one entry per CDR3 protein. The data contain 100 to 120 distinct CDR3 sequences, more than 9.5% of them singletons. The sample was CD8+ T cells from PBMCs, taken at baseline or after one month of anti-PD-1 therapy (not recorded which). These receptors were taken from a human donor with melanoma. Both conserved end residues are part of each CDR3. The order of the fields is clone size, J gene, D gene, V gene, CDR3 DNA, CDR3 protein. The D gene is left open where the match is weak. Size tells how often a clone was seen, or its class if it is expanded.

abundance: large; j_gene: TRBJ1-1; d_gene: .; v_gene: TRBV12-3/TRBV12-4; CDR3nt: TGTGCCAGCAGTCTGGGGTTTCGGGGTTTAGTGCCTGAAGCTTTCTTT; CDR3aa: CASSLGFRGLVPEAFF
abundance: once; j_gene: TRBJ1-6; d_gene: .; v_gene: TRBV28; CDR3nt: TGTGCCTGCAGTTTGGGCAGAGTGATATCACCCCTCCACTTT; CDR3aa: CACSLGRVISPLHF
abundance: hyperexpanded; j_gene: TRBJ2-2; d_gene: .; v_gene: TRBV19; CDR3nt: TGTGCCAGTAGTAATGTCGAGCGACACACCGGGGAGCTGTTTTTT; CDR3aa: CASSNVERHTGELFF
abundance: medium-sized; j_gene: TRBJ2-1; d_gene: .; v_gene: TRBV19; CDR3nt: TGTGCCAGTAGTATAGCCAATGAGCAGTTCTTC; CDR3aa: CASSIANEQFF
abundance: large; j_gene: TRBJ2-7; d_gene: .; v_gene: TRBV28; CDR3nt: TGTGCCAGCACCGGGTCGGGAGAGCAGTACTTC; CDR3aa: CASTGSGEQYF
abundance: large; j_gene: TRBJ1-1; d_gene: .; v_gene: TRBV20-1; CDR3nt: TGCAGTGCTCTTAGGGGGGACACTGAAGCTTTCTTT; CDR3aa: CSALRGDTEAFF
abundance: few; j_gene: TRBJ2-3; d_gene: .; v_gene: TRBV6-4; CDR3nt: TGTGCCAGCAGTGCCCGCGCAGCTAGCACAGATACGCAGTATTTT; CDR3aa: CASSARAASTDTQYF
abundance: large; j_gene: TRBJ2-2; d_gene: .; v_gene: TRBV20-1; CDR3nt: TGCAGTGCTAGACCCCGCGTAGAAACCGGGGAGCTGTTTTTT; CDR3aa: CSARPRVETGELFF
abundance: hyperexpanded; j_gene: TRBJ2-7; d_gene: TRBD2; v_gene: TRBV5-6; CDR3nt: TGTGCCAGCAGCCCTGGGGGGGTTTCCTACGAGCAGTACTTC; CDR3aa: CASSPGGVSYEQYF
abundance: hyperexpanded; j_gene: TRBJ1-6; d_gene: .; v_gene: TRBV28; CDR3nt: TGTGCCAGCAGTTTGGGCAGAGAGATATCACCCCTCCACTTT; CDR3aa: CASSLGREISPLHF
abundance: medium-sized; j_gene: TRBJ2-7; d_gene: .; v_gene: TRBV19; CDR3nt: TGTGCCAGTAGTATAACAACAGGGTACGAGCGGTACTTC; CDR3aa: CASSITTGYERYF
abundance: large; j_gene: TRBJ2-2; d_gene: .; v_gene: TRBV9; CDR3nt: TGTGCCAGCAGCGTAGTAGGAGGCTCCGGGACACCAACCGGGGAGCTGTTTTTT; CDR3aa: CASSVVGGSGTPTGELFF
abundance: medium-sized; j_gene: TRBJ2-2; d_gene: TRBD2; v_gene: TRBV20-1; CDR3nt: TGCAGTGCTAGCCTAGCGGGAGTCGACACCGGGGAGCTGTTTTTT; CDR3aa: CSASLAGVDTGELFF
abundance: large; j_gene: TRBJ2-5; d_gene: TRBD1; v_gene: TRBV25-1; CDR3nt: TGTGCCAGCAGTGAAAAGACAGGGACGGAGACCCAGTACTTC; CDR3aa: CASSEKTGTETQYF